Sequencing of this T cell receptor (beta chain) was carried out in a study of T cells expressing NK-cell markers (dated by TCRdb to 2018 to 2020). Regarding the research as a whole: TCR beta-chain repertoires were profiled in sorted CD3+CD56+NKG2C+, CD3+CD56+NKG2C- and CD3+CD56-NKG2C+ T-cell subsets from fewer than 10 donors. Among the eight sequenced donors, only one was HCMV-seronegative, while the other seven were HCMV-seropositive. All eight donors whose samples were sequenced were randomly selected healthy volunteers, three of them men and five women. Sequencing of the libraries produced 2 x 150 bp reads on Illumina HiSeq 2000/2500, MiSeq or NextSeq.

The CDR3, cysteine through phenylalanine, is 13 amino acids long. No DNA is listed. According to the germline V gene (reference sequence), CDR1 reads DFQATT and CDR2 reads SNEGSKA. HCMV serostatus was determined by detecting HCMV-specific IgG in serum with a commercial ELISA kit. Ficoll density gradient centrifugation was used to isolate peripheral blood mononuclear cells from blood. Sequencing relied on an Illumina HiSeq 2000. The TCR beta cDNA libraries were made using 5'RACE template switching, a step that added both a universal primer site and unique molecular identifiers. Synthesis of cDNA was primed from the TCR beta constant segment and was followed by two consecutive PCR amplification steps. Concerning the study's data processing: MIGEC was used to demultiplex reads and group the reads by UMI, and MiTCR was used to assemble and quantify clonotypes. To remove erroneous sequences, TCR cDNA sequences were retained only when supported by two or more reads. Downstream repertoire analysis used the tcR package, and clonotypes were matched across fractions by CDR3 nucleotide sequence plus V segment. VDJmatch was used to annotate antigen specificity against VDJdb, with one amino acid substitution in CDR3 permitted. Once TCRdb had reprocessed the reads, it stored one entry per CDR3 protein sequence and supplied no DNA. TCRdb, rather than the study authors, made the V and J calls. For this sample, the table gives around 380,000 distinct CDR3 sequences. The top ten hold around 11% of the sample.

Concerning this clonotype itself: There is no known antigen for this receptor.

Broad study findings and their caveats: It remained unclear whether the expanded NKG2C-expressing T cell clones were specific for HCMV antigens. In 5 to 7 donors, the dominant CD3+CD56+NKG2C+ clonotypes were found to rank among the top 10 CD8+ clonotypes and to make up about 1.0-7.5% of CD8+ T cells. Those dominant clonotypes were again the most abundant among CD3+CD56-NKG2C+ cells in a handful of donors, at about 28.3-65%.

The source material was blood T cells: a sorted CD56 or NKG2C T cell subset, CD4+ or CD8+ T cells, or bulk PBMC T cells (not recorded which). In this chain, TRBV20-1 is recombined with TRBJ2-5; the D call of TRBD2 rests on TCRdb alone, since no DNA is present to check it. This TCR was sampled from a woman aged 45-60 years in good health. Donor details come from another sample of the same person, matched by shared clones. CDR3 protein: CSAKTSGSVTQYF.